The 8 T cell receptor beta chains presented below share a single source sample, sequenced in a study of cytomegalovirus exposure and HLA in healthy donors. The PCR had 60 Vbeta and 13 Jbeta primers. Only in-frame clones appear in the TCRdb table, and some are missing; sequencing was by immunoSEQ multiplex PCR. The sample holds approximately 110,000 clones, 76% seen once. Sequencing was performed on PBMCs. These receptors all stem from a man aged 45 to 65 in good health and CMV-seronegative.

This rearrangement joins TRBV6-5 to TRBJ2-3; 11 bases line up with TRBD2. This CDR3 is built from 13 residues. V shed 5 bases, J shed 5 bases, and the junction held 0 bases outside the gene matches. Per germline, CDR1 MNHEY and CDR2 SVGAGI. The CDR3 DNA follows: TGTGCCAGCAGTGGACTAGCGGGAGATACGCAGTATTTT. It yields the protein CASSGLAGDTQYF.

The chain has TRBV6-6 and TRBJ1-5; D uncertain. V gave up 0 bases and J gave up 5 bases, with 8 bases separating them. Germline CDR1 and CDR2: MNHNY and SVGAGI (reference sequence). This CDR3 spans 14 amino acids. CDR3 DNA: TGTGCCAGCAGTTACTCGGCGGGAGATCAGCCCCAGCATTTT. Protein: CASSYSAGDQPQHF.

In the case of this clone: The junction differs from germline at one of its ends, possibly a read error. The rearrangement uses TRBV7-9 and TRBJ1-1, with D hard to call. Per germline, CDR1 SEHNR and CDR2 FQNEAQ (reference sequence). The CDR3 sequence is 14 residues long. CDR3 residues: CSSSLESKNTEAFF. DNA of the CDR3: TGTTCCAGCAGCTTAGAATCCAAGAACACTGAAGCTTTCTTT.

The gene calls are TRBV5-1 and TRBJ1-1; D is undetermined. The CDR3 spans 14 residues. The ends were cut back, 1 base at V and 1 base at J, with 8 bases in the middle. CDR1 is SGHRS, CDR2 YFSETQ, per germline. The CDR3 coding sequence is TGCGCCAGCAGCTTGAGGCAGGCGAACACTGAAGCTTTCTTT. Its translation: CASSLRQANTEAFF.

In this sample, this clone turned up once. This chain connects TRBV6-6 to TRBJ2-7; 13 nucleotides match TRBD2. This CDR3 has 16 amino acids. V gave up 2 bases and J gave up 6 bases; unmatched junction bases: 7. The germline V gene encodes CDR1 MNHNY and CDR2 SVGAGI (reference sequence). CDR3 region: CASSYARLAGGTEQYF. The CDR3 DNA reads TGTGCCAGCAGTTACGCCCGACTAGCGGGGGGTACCGAGCAGTACTTC.

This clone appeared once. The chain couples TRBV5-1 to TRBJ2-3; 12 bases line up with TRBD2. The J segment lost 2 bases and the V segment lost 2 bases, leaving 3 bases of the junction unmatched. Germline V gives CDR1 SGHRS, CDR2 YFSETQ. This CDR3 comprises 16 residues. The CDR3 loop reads CASSLRLAGVTDTQYF. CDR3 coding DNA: TGCGCCAGCAGCTTACGACTAGCGGGGGTCACAGATACGCAGTATTTT.

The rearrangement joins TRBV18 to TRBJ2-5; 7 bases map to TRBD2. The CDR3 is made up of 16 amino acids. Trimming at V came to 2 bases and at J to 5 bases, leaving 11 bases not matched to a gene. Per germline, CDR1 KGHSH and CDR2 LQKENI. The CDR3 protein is CASSPMPSAGYETQYF. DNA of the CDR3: TGTGCCAGCTCACCAATGCCCTCAGCGGGGTACGAGACCCAGTACTTC.

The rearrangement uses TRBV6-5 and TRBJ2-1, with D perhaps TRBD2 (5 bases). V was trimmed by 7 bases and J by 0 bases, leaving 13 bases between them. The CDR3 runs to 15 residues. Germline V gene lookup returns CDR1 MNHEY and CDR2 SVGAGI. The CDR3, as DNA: TGTGCCAGCAAGGTAGAGGGCCTCTCCTACAATGAGCAGTTCTTC. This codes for CASKVEGLSYNEQFF.